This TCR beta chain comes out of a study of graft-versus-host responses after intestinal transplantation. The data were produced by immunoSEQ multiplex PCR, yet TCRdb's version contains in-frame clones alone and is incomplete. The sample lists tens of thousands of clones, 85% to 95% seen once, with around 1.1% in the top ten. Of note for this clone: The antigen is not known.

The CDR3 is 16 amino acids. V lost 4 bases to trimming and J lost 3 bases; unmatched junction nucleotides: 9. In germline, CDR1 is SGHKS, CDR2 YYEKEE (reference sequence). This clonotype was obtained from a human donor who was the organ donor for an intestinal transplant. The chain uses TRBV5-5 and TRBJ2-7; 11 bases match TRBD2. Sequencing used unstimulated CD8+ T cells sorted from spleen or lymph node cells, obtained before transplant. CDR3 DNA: TGTGCCAGCAGCCGAGCCCCGACTAGCGGGATCTACGAGCAGTACTTC. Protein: CASSRAPTSGIYEQYF.